These T cell receptor beta chains were read from a single sample in a study of cytomegalovirus exposure and HLA in healthy donors. Assay: immunoSEQ multiplex PCR; the TCRdb copy retains only in-frame clones and omits some. The sample lists approximately 150,000 clones, about 76% occurring once. Sequencing used PBMCs. The receptors here all came from a woman between 40 and 55 years old in good health and CMV-seropositive. The CDR3 runs from the conserved cysteine through the conserved F or W. D genes are given only for firm matches. A clone size is listed for some rows: how often the clone was seen (once, few, many), or a class if it is expanded.

cdr3_nt: TGCGCCAGCAGCCAAGATCACAGGGGATGGAATGAAAAACTGTTTTTT
cdr3_aa: CASSQDHRGWNEKLFF
clone_size: once
v_call: TRBV4-3
j_call: TRBJ1-4
d_call: TRBD1

cdr3_nt: TGCGCCAGCAGCCCTACCGAGGCTAGCAAAGATACGCAGTATTTT
cdr3_aa: CASSPTEASKDTQYF
clone_size: NA
v_call: TRBV4-3
j_call: TRBJ2-3
d_call: NA

cdr3_nt: TGCGCCAGCAGTATTAGAGGAGGGACTGAAGCTTTCTTT
cdr3_aa: CASSIRGGTEAFF
clone_size: NA
v_call: TRBV5-1
j_call: TRBJ1-1
d_call: NA

cdr3_nt: TGTGCCAGCTCACCTCAGCGATCGGTGAACACCGGGGAGCTGTTTTTT
cdr3_aa: CASSPQRSVNTGELFF
clone_size: NA
v_call: TRBV18
j_call: TRBJ2-2
d_call: NA

cdr3_nt: TGTGCCAGCAGCTACGGGACTAGCGGAGCCAAAAACATTCAGTACTTC
cdr3_aa: CASSYGTSGAKNIQYF
clone_size: NA
v_call: TRBV28
j_call: TRBJ2-4
d_call: TRBD2

cdr3_nt: TGTGCCACCTCCGGGACAGGGTCTCAGCCCCAGCATTTT
cdr3_aa: CATSGTGSQPQHF
clone_size: NA
v_call: TRBV19
j_call: TRBJ1-5
d_call: TRBD1

cdr3_nt: TGTGCCAGCTCGCCGGACAGTAACTATGGCTACACCTTC
cdr3_aa: CASSPDSNYGYTF
clone_size: NA
v_call: TRBV18
j_call: TRBJ1-2
d_call: NA

cdr3_nt: TGCGCCAGCACTTTCACAAGGGGAGGCACTGAAGCTTTCTTT
cdr3_aa: CASTFTRGGTEAFF
clone_size: NA
v_call: TRBV10-2
j_call: TRBJ1-1
d_call: NA

cdr3_nt: TGTGCCAGTAGTACCCCGGACAGGGGGCGCCGTGAGCAGTACTTC
cdr3_aa: CASSTPDRGRREQYF
clone_size: NA
v_call: TRBV19
j_call: TRBJ2-7
d_call: TRBD1

cdr3_nt: TGTGCCAGCAGCCAACAGGGTGTCGGATACGAGCAGTACTTC
cdr3_aa: CASSQQGVGYEQYF
clone_size: few
v_call: TRBV4-2
j_call: TRBJ2-7
d_call: NA

cdr3_nt: TGTGCCAGCAGGGAAAGGTTAGTAGCGGGAGGACATGAGCAGTTCTTC
cdr3_aa: CASRERLVAGGHEQFF
clone_size: NA
v_call: TRBV6-1
j_call: TRBJ2-1
d_call: TRBD2

cdr3_nt: TGTGCCATCAGTTTAGCGGGAGTGAACGAGCAGTTCTTC
cdr3_aa: CAISLAGVNEQFF
clone_size: NA
v_call: TRBV10-3
j_call: TRBJ2-1
d_call: TRBD2

cdr3_nt: TGTGCCAGCAGTTACTACACCGGGACAGAGCAAGAGACCCAGTACTTC
cdr3_aa: CASSYYTGTEQETQYF
clone_size: NA
v_call: TRBV6-5
j_call: TRBJ2-5
d_call: TRBD1

cdr3_nt: TGTGCCAGCAGTTCCAGACAGGGGGTGAACACTGAAGCTTTCTTT
cdr3_aa: CASSSRQGVNTEAFF
clone_size: NA
v_call: TRBV6-6
j_call: TRBJ1-1
d_call: TRBD1

cdr3_nt: TGTGCCAGCAGTCCCCGGGACACGGAGACCCAGTACTTC
cdr3_aa: CASSPRDTETQYF
clone_size: NA
v_call: TRBV6-1
j_call: TRBJ2-5
d_call: NA

cdr3_nt: TGCGCCAGCAGCCGGGGGTCAGGTAACTCCTACGAGCAGTACTTC
cdr3_aa: CASSRGSGNSYEQYF
clone_size: NA
v_call: TRBV5-1
j_call: TRBJ2-7
d_call: NA

cdr3_nt: TGTGCCTGGAGTAGGGGCGATTTATATGGCTACACCTTC
cdr3_aa: CAWSRGDLYGYTF
clone_size: NA
v_call: TRBV30
j_call: TRBJ1-2
d_call: NA

cdr3_nt: TGTGCCAGCAGCATACAGGGGGCTAACACTGAAGCTTTCTTT
cdr3_aa: CASSIQGANTEAFF
clone_size: few
v_call: TRBV7-2
j_call: TRBJ1-1
d_call: TRBD1

cdr3_nt: TGTGCCAGCAGCTCGCCGACAGGGGGCACTGAAGCTTTCTTT
cdr3_aa: CASSSPTGGTEAFF
clone_size: NA
v_call: TRBV5-4
j_call: TRBJ1-1
d_call: TRBD1

cdr3_nt: TGTGCCAGCAGCCCGGACAGAACTAATGAAAAACTGTTTTTT
cdr3_aa: CASSPDRTNEKLFF
clone_size: NA
v_call: TRBV5-6
j_call: TRBJ1-4
d_call: NA

cdr3_nt: TGTGCCAGCAAAGAGGGGGCGGTCACTGAAGCTTTCTTT
cdr3_aa: CASKEGAVTEAFF
clone_size: NA
v_call: TRBV6-1
j_call: TRBJ1-1
d_call: TRBD1

cdr3_nt: TGTGCCAGCAGTTCTAGCGGGGGGGTTTACTACGAGCAGTACTTC
cdr3_aa: CASSSSGGVYYEQYF
clone_size: few
v_call: TRBV28
j_call: TRBJ2-7
d_call: TRBD2

cdr3_nt: TGTGCCAGCAGCCCGGGACTAGCGGGAGTACGGCAGTTCTTC
cdr3_aa: CASSPGLAGVRQFF
clone_size: NA
v_call: TRBV9
j_call: TRBJ2-1
d_call: TRBD2

cdr3_nt: TGCGCCAGCAGCTTGGAGGGCAGGGCAGACCCTAGCACAGATACGCAGTATTTT
cdr3_aa: CASSLEGRADPSTDTQYF
clone_size: NA
v_call: TRBV5-1
j_call: TRBJ2-3
d_call: NA

cdr3_nt: TGTGCCAGTAGTATAGTACTAGGCCACGAGCAGTACTTC
cdr3_aa: CASSIVLGHEQYF
clone_size: NA
v_call: TRBV19
j_call: TRBJ2-7
d_call: NA

cdr3_nt: TGTGCCAGCAGCCTGGACTGGTCCTACGAGCAGTACTTC
cdr3_aa: CASSLDWSYEQYF
clone_size: once
v_call: TRBV7-2
j_call: TRBJ2-7
d_call: NA

cdr3_nt: TGTGCCTGGAGTCCACAAATAGGAGATGGCTACACCTTC
cdr3_aa: CAWSPQIGDGYTF
clone_size: once
v_call: TRBV30
j_call: TRBJ1-2
d_call: NA

cdr3_nt: TGTGCCTGGAGATACGTCCAGGACTCTGGGGCCAACGTCCTGACTTTC
cdr3_aa: CAWRYVQDSGANVLTF
clone_size: few
v_call: TRBV30
j_call: TRBJ2-6
d_call: NA

cdr3_nt: TGCAGCGTTGCACAGGGGCGTAGCAATCAGCCCCAGCATTTT
cdr3_aa: CSVAQGRSNQPQHF
clone_size: NA
v_call: TRBV29-1
j_call: TRBJ1-5
d_call: TRBD1

cdr3_nt: TGTGCCAGTAGTTCCTATAGCGGGAGGGTCTCCGAGCAGTACTTC
cdr3_aa: CASSSYSGRVSEQYF
clone_size: NA
v_call: TRBV19
j_call: TRBJ2-7
d_call: TRBD2

cdr3_nt: TGCGCCAGCAGCCGCTTGAACGCCCGGACAGGCGGTAATTCACCCCTCCACTTT
cdr3_aa: CASSRLNARTGGNSPLHF
clone_size: NA
v_call: TRBV4-3
j_call: TRBJ1-6
d_call: TRBD1

cdr3_nt: TGTGCCAGCAGCTTGGAAACGGGTGGAGATGAAAAACTGTTTTTT
cdr3_aa: CASSLETGGDEKLFF
clone_size: NA
v_call: TRBV5-6
j_call: TRBJ1-4
d_call: NA

cdr3_nt: TGCAGCGTTGTCACTAGCGGAGATAACCAAGAGACCCAGTACTTC
cdr3_aa: CSVVTSGDNQETQYF
clone_size: NA
v_call: TRBV29-1
j_call: TRBJ2-5
d_call: TRBD2

cdr3_nt: TGTGCCAGCTCACCTCAGGGGGGCGCGGACGGCTACACCTTC
cdr3_aa: CASSPQGGADGYTF
clone_size: NA
v_call: TRBV18
j_call: TRBJ1-2
d_call: TRBD1

cdr3_nt: TGCGCCAGCAGCCAAGATGTCAGCGGGAGCGTCTACAATGAGCAATTCTTC
cdr3_aa: CASSQDVSGSVYNEQFF
clone_size: NA
v_call: TRBV4-3
j_call: TRBJ2-1
d_call: TRBD2

cdr3_nt: TGTGCCAGTGGGGAGGGGTACACTGAAGCTTTCTTT
cdr3_aa: CASGEGYTEAFF
clone_size: NA
v_call: TRBV6-5
j_call: TRBJ1-1
d_call: NA

cdr3_nt: TGTGCCAGCAGGACAGGGAACTACGAGCAGTACTTC
cdr3_aa: CASRTGNYEQYF
clone_size: few
v_call: TRBV27
j_call: TRBJ2-7
d_call: TRBD1

cdr3_nt: TGTGCCAGCTCACCAAGGCGGGATAGCAATCAGCCCCAGCATTTT
cdr3_aa: CASSPRRDSNQPQHF
clone_size: NA
v_call: TRBV18
j_call: TRBJ1-5
d_call: NA

cdr3_nt: TGCGCCAGCAGCCAAGGTTCAAGCGGGGGCTCCTACAATGAGCAGTTCTTC
cdr3_aa: CASSQGSSGGSYNEQFF
clone_size: NA
v_call: TRBV4-1
j_call: TRBJ2-1
d_call: TRBD2

cdr3_nt: TGTGCCAGCAGCCAAGGACAGGGGCGTGCTTTCTTT
cdr3_aa: CASSQGQGRAFF
clone_size: few
v_call: TRBV7-2
j_call: TRBJ1-1
d_call: TRBD1

cdr3_nt: TGCGCCAGCAGCCCCACTAACTATGGCTACACCTTC
cdr3_aa: CASSPTNYGYTF
clone_size: NA
v_call: TRBV5-1
j_call: TRBJ1-2
d_call: NA

cdr3_nt: TGTGCCAGCAGTTTATGGGGTGACAGGAGGAATGAGCAGTTCTTC
cdr3_aa: CASSLWGDRRNEQFF
clone_size: NA
v_call: TRBV28
j_call: TRBJ2-1
d_call: NA

cdr3_nt: TGTGCCAGCAGCCGGACGACAGGGATTGGGTCACCCCTCCACTTT
cdr3_aa: CASSRTTGIGSPLHF
clone_size: NA
v_call: TRBV28
j_call: TRBJ1-6
d_call: TRBD1

cdr3_nt: TGTGCCAGCAGCCAAGAGTTGGGACTGGCTCATCAGCCCCAGCATTTT
cdr3_aa: CASSQELGLAHQPQHF
clone_size: NA
v_call: TRBV4-2
j_call: TRBJ1-5
d_call: NA

cdr3_nt: TGTGCCAGCAGTTACCCCGGGACAGGGGCCGTGACCCAGTACTTC
cdr3_aa: CASSYPGTGAVTQYF
clone_size: few
v_call: TRBV6-5
j_call: TRBJ2-5
d_call: TRBD1

cdr3_nt: TGTGCCAGCTCACCAGAGGAGAACACTGAAGCTTTCTTT
cdr3_aa: CASSPEENTEAFF
clone_size: NA
v_call: TRBV18
j_call: TRBJ1-1
d_call: NA

cdr3_nt: TGTGCCAGCAGCTTGGCCGTGGACAGGGCCTTC
cdr3_aa: CASSLAVDRAF
clone_size: NA
v_call: TRBV5-6
j_call: TRBJ1-2
d_call: TRBD1

cdr3_nt: TGCAGCGTTGAATACCCGGGGACTAGCGGCTCCTACGAGCAGTACTTC
cdr3_aa: CSVEYPGTSGSYEQYF
clone_size: few
v_call: TRBV29-1
j_call: TRBJ2-7
d_call: TRBD2